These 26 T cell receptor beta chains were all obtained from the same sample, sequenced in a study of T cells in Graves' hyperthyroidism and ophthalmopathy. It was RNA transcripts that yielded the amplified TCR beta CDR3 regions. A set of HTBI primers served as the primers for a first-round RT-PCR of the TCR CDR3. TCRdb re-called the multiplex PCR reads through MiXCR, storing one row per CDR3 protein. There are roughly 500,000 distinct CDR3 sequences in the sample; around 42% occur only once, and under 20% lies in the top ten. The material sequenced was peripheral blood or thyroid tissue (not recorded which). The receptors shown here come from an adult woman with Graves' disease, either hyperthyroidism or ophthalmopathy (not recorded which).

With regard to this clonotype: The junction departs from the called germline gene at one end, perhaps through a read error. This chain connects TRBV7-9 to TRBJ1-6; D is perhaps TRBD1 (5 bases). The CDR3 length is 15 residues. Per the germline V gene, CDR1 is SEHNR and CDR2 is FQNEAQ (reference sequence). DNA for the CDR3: TGCGCCAGCAGCCAAGAGGGGCAACGTAATTCACCCCTCCACTTT. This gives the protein CASSQEGQRNSPLHF.

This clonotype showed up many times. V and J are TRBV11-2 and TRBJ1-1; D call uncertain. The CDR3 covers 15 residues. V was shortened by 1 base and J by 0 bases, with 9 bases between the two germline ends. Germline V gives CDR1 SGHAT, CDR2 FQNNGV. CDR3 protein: CASSLVARMNTEAFF. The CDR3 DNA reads TGTGCCAGCAGCTTAGTCGCCAGAATGAACACTGAAGCTTTCTTT.

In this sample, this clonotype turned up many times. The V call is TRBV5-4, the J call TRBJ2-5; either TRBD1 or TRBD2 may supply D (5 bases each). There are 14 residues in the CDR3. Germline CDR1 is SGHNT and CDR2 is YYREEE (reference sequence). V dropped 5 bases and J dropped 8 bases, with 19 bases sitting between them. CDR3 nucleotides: TGTGCCAGCAGTCCCGGGACGGGCAATATTACCCAGTACTTC. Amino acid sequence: CASSPGTGNITQYF.

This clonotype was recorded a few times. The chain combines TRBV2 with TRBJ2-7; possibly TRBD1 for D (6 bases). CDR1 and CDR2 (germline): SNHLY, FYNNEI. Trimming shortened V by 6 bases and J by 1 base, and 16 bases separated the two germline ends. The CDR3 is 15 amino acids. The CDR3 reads CASSLVRQGSYEQYF. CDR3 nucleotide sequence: TGTGCCAGCAGCTTAGTGAGGCAGGGGTCCTACGAGCAGTACTTC.

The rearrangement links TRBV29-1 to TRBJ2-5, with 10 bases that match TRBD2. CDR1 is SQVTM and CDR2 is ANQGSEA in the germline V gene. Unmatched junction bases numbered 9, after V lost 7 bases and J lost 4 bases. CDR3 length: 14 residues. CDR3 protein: CSGRSGRARETQYF. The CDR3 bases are TGCAGCGGTAGAAGCGGGAGGGCTAGAGAGACCCAGTACTTC.

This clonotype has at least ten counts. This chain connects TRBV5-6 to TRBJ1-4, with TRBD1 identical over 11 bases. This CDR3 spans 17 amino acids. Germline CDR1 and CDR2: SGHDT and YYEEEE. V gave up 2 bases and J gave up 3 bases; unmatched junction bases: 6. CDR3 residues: CASSFPGQGASNEKLFF. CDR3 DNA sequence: TGTGCCAGCAGCTTTCCCGGACAGGGGGCGTCTAATGAAAAACTGTTTTTT.

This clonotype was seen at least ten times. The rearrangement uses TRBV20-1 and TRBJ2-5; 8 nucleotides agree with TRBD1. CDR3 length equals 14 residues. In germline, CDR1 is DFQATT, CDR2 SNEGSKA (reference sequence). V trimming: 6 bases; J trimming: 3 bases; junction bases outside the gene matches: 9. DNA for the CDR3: TGCAGTGCCCCCCCTGGACAGGGAAAAGAGACCCAGTACTTC. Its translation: CSAPPGQGKETQYF.

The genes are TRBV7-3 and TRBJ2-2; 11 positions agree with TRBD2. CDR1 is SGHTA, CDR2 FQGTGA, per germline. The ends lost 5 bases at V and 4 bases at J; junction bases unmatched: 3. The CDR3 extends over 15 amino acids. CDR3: CASSPGLAVTGELFF. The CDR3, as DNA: TGTGCCAGCAGCCCGGGACTAGCGGTCACCGGGGAGCTGTTTTTT.

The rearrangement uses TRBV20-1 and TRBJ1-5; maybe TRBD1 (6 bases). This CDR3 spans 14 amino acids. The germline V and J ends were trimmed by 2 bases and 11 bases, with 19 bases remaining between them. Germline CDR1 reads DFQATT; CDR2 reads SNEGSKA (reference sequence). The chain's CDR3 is CSARIVGGGETQHF. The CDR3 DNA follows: TGCAGTGCTAGAATCGTAGGGGGAGGGGAGACCCAGCATTTT.

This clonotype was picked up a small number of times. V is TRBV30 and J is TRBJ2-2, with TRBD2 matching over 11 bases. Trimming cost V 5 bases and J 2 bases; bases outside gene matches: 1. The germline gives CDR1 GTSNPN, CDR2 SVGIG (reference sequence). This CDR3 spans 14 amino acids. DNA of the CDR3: TGTGCCTGGCGACTAGCGGGAAACACCGGGGAGCTGTTTTTT. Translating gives CAWRLAGNTGELFF.

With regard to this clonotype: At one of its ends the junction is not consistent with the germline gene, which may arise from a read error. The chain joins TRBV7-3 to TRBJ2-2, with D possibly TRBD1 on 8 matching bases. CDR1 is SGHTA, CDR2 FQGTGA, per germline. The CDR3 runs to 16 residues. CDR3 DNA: TGTGCCAGCAGCTTAAACAGGGGGGGGGACACTGGGGAGCTGTTTTTT. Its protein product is CASSLNRGGDTGELFF.

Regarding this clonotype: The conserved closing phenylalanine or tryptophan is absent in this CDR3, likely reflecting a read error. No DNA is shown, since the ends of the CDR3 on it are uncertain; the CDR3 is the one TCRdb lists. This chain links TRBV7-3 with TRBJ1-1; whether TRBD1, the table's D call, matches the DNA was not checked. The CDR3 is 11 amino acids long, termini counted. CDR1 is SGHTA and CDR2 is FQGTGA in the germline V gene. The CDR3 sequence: CASSQGGQSNY.

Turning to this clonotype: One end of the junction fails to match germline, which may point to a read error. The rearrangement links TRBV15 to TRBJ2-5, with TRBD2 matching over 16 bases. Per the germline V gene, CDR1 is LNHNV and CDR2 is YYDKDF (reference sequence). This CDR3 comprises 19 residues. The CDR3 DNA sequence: TGTGCCACCAGTAGAGGTTTAGTGGGACTAGCGGGAGGGGGAGAGACCCAGTACTTC. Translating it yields CATSRGLVGLAGGGETQYF.

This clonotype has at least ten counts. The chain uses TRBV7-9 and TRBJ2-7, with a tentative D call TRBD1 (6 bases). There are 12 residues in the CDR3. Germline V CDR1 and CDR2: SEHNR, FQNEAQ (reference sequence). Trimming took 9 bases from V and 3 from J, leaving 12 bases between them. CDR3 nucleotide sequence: TGTGCCAGTGACAGGATAAACTACGAGCAGTACTTC. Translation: CASDRINYEQYF.

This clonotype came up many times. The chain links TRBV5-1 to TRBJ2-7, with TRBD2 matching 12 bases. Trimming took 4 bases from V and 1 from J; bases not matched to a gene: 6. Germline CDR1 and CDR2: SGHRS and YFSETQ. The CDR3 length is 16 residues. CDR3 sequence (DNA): TGCGCCAGCAGCCGGACTAGCGGGAATCCTTCCTACGAGCAGTACTTC. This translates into CASSRTSGNPSYEQYF. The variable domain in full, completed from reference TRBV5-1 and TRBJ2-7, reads KAGVTQTPRYLIKTRGQQVTLSCSPISGHRSVSWYQQTPGQGLQFLFEYFSETQRNKGNFPGRFSGRQFSNSRSEMNVSTLELGDSALYLCASSRTSGNPSYEQYFGPGTRLTVT.

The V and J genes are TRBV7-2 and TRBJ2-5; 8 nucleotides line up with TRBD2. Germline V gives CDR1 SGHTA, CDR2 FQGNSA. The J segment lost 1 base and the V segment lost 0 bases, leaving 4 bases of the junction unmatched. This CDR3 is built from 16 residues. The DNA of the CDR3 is TGTGCCAGCAGCTTAGCGAGCACTAGCGGCCAAGAGACCCAGTACTTC. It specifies CASSLASTSGQETQYF.

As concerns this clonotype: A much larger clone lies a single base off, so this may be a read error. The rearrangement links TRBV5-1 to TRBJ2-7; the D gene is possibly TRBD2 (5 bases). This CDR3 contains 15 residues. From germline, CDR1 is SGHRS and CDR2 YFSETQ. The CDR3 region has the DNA TGCGTCAGCAGCTTGGGCGGCCCCGGACTTTACGAGCAGTACTTC. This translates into CVSSLGGPGLYEQYF.

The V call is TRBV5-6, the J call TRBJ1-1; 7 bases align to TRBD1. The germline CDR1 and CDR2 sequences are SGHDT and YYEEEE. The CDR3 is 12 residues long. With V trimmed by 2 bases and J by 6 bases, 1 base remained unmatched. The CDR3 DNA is TGTGCCAGCAGCTTACAGGGGCCTGAAGCTTTCTTT. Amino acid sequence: CASSLQGPEAFF.

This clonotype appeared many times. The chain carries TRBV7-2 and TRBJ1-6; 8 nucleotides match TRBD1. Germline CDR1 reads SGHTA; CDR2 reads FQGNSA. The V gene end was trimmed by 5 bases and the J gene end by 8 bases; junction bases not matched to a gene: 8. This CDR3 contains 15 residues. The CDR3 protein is CASSPRTGTHSPLHF. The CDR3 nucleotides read TGTGCCAGCAGCCCCCGGACAGGGACGCATTCACCCCTCCACTTT.

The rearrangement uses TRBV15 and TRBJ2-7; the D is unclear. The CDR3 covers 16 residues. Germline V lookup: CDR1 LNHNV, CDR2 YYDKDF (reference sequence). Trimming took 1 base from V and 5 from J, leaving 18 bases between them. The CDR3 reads CATSRGAGPVDDEQYF. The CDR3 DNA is TGTGCCACCAGCAGAGGGGCAGGCCCGGTGGACGACGAGCAGTACTTC.

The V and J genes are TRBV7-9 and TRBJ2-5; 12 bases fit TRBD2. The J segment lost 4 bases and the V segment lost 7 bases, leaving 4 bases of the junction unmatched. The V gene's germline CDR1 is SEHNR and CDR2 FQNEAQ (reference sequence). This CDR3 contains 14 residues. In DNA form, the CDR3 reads TGTGCCAGCAACCGGGGACTAGCGGGAGAGACCCAGTACTTC. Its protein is CASNRGLAGETQYF.

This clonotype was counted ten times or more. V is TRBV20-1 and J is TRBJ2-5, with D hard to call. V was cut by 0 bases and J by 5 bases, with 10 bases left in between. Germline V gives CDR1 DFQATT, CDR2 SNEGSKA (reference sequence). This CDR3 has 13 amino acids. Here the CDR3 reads CSARDPRAETQYF. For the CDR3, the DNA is TGCAGTGCTAGAGATCCACGGGCGGAGACCCAGTACTTC.

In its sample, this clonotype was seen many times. CDR3 DNA sequence: TGTGCCAGCAGCTTAGGGGGGGTCAAGGGGACCCAGTACTTC. Translation gives CASSLGGVKGTQYF. The V call is TRBV11-2, the J call TRBJ2-5, with D possibly TRBD2 on 6 matching bases. V was clipped by 1 base and J by 7 bases, with 13 bases between them. The CDR3 extends over 14 amino acids. Germline CDR1 reads SGHAT; CDR2 reads FQNNGV.

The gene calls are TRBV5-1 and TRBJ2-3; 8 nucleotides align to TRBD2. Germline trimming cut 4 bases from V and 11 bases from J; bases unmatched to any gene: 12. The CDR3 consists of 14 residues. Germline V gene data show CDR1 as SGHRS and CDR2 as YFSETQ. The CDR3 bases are TGCGCCAGCAGCACCGGACTAGCTGGGAGTGAGCAGTATTTT. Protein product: CASSTGLAGSEQYF.

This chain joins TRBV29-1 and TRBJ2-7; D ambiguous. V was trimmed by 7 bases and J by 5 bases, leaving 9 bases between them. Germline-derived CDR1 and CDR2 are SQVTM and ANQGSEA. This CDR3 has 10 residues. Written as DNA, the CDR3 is TGCAGCGGAAAAATGGACGAGCAGTACTTC. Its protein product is CSGKMDEQYF.

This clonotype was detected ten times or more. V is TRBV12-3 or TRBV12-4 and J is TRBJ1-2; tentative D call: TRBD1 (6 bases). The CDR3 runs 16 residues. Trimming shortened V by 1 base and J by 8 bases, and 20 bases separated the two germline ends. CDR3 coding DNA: TGTGCCAGCAGTTTAGGGGTTAGGGCCAGGGGCGACGGCTACACCTTC. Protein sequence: CASSLGVRARGDGYTF.